The 30 T cell receptor beta chains below were found in one sample sequenced in a study of vaccination and CD4 T cells after COVID-19. Cultured CD4+ T-cell DNA underwent Oncomine TCR Beta short-read sequencing. TCRdb recomputed calls from the PCR reads with MiXCR, one row per CDR3 protein. This sample has more than 15,000 distinct CDR3 sequences, with under 55% found just once. Indicated treatment: roughly ten-day PBMC culture with coronavirus spike peptide pools or control peptides (ViraFEST assay). Antigens for these TCRs are unknown. Sequenced here: CD4+ T cells from blood, cultured in vitro, sampled before SARS-CoV-2 vaccination. Source of these receptors: a human donor who had recovered from COVID-19.

This clonotype appeared a few times. This chain uses TRBV12-3 or TRBV12-4 with TRBJ1-1; 7 nucleotides line up with TRBD1. Trimming cost V 4 bases and J 10 bases; bases outside gene matches: 18. This CDR3 has 16 residues. The CDR3 reads CASSSPTRTGERGAFF. DNA for the CDR3: TGTGCCAGCAGTTCGCCGACTCGGACAGGCGAACGAGGAGCTTTCTTT.

The chain is built from TRBV12-3 or TRBV12-4 and TRBJ1-2; 7 nucleotides align to TRBD1. V lost 3 bases and J lost 2; bases outside the gene matches: 6. CDR3 length equals 15 residues. Here the CDR3 reads CASSLGVRGNYGYTF. The DNA of the CDR3 is TGTGCCAGCAGTTTGGGTGTCAGGGGGAACTATGGCTACACCTTC.

The chain links TRBV28 to TRBJ1-2; TRBD1 might be the D (6 bases). CDR1 is MDHEN, CDR2 SYDVKM, per germline. Trimming stripped 2 bases from V and 2 bases from J, with 18 bases between. The CDR3 covers 17 residues. In nucleotides, the CDR3 is TGTGCCAGCAGTTTACTAGGCAGGGGAGTAGACAACTATGGCTACACCTTC. Encoded protein: CASSLLGRGVDNYGYTF.

This chain links TRBV12-3 or TRBV12-4 with TRBJ1-2, with D unclear. The CDR3 runs to 12 residues. V lost 7 bases to trimming and J lost 4 bases, with 10 bases between them. The CDR3 bases are TGTGCCAGCAAAATATCTACCTATGGCTACACCTTC. Its translation: CASKISTYGYTF.

A few counts support this clonotype. The V and J genes are TRBV29-1 and TRBJ1-1; perhaps TRBD1 as D (5 bases). Germline V lookup: CDR1 SQVTM, CDR2 ANQGSEA. Trimming took 6 bases from V and 0 from J, leaving 11 bases between them. The length of the CDR3 is 13 residues. The CDR3 bases are TGCAGCGTGAAACAGGTTTTGAACACTGAAGCTTTCTTT. Translation: CSVKQVLNTEAFF.

This clonotype has only a few counts. J is TRBJ1-1 and V is TRBV6-5; 7 bases agree with TRBD1. Germline-derived CDR1 and CDR2 are MNHEY and SVGAGI. With V trimmed by 2 bases and J by 6 bases, 6 bases remained unmatched. The CDR3 has 14 residues. CDR3: CASSYDRDEAEAFF. The CDR3 DNA reads TGTGCCAGCAGTTACGACAGGGATGAGGCTGAAGCTTTCTTT.

This rearrangement joins TRBV7-3 to TRBJ2-1; the match to TRBD1 covers 8 bases. The V segment lost 5 bases and the J segment 6 bases; nucleotides outside the gene matches: 9. Germline assignment: CDR1 SGHTA and CDR2 FQGTGA. There are 15 residues in the CDR3. As DNA, the CDR3 is TGTGCCAGCAGCCCCCACCGGACAGGGTCCAATGAGCAGTTCTTC. Translated: CASSPHRTGSNEQFF.

The V and J genes are TRBV6-1 and TRBJ1-6; D uncertain. Trimming removed 6 bases at V and 9 bases at J, with 27 bases between. Germline lookup yields CDR1 MNHNS and CDR2 SASEGT. The CDR3 totals 18 residues. Here the CDR3 reads CASRGLFQVVVGSSPLHF. The CDR3 region has the DNA TGTGCCAGCAGAGGGTTATTCCAGGTCGTTGTCGGGTCTTCACCCCTCCACTTT.

The V and J genes are TRBV7-2 and TRBJ2-5; possible D gene TRBD2, 5 bases. V was trimmed by 2 bases and J by 4 bases, leaving 11 bases between them. The germline gives CDR1 SGHTA, CDR2 FQGNSA. The CDR3 is made up of 14 amino acids. The CDR3 DNA sequence: TGTGCCAGCAGCTTACGCGGGTCATCAGAGACCCAGTACTTC. Protein product: CASSLRGSSETQYF.

This clonotype was detected a few times. The chain uses TRBV5-5 and TRBJ2-3; a possible D gene is TRBD2 (5 bases). The CDR3 is 16 residues long. CDR1 and CDR2 (germline): SGHKS, YYEKEE (reference sequence). V lost 0 bases to trimming and J lost 3 bases, with 14 bases between them. For the CDR3, the DNA is TGTGCCAGCAGCTTGGGGCTAGCCGGTAGTACAGATACGCAGTATTTT. Protein: CASSLGLAGSTDTQYF.

This chain uses TRBV10-3 with TRBJ2-2; 16 nucleotides agree with TRBD2. Trimming cost V 5 bases and J 6 bases; bases outside gene matches: 3. The V gene's germline CDR1 is ENHRY and CDR2 SYGVKD. The CDR3 covers 16 residues. This CDR3 is CAISPGLAGGPGELFF. CDR3 bases: TGTGCCATCAGTCCGGGACTAGCGGGAGGGCCCGGGGAGCTGTTTTTT.

The chain carries TRBV5-4 and TRBJ1-2; TRBD1 matches 7 bases. The CDR3 sequence is 14 residues long. Germline loops: CDR1 SGHNT, CDR2 YYREEE (reference sequence). V shed 7 bases, J shed 8 bases, and the junction held 14 bases outside the gene matches. For the CDR3, the DNA is TGTGCCAGCCGAAACCTAAGACAGGGAGGGGGCTACACCTTC. Protein product: CASRNLRQGGGYTF.

This clonotype was detected a few times. In DNA form, the CDR3 reads TGTGCCAGCAGTTTATCCCGGTGGCCATATGGCTACACCTTC. As protein: CASSLSRWPYGYTF. The V call is TRBV27, the J call TRBJ1-2; D gene ambiguous. The CDR3 has 14 amino acids. In germline, CDR1 is MNHEY, CDR2 SMNVEV (reference sequence). Between the trimmed V and J ends, which lost 0 bases and 5 bases, there was a span of 10 bases.

This clonotype occurred a few times. The J gene is TRBJ2-5, the V gene TRBV24-1; possibly TRBD1 for D (6 bases). The CDR3 spans 16 residues. The germline V gene has CDR1 KGHDR and CDR2 SFDVKD. The V end lost 3 bases, the J end lost 4 bases, and 17 bases lay between the germline ends. The CDR3 sequence: CATSDPLQGQRETQYF. The CDR3 DNA sequence: TGTGCCACCAGTGATCCACTACAGGGTCAGAGAGAGACCCAGTACTTC.

The chain links TRBV25-1 to TRBJ2-6, with D perhaps TRBD1 (6 bases). Germline assignment: CDR1 MGHDK and CDR2 SYGVNS. This CDR3 is 14 amino acids long. Deletions cut 5 bases from V and 4 bases from J, with 9 bases between. The CDR3 loop reads CASSTGSGANVLTF. The CDR3 DNA sequence: TGTGCCAGCAGTACAGGGTCCGGGGCCAACGTCCTGACTTTC.

The chain carries TRBV9 and TRBJ1-2; no firm D call. V lost 4 bases, J lost 3 bases, and 7 bases lay in between. The CDR3 has 12 residues. Looked up from germline, CDR1 is SGDLS and CDR2 is YYNGEE. CDR3 DNA sequence: TGTGCCAGCAGCCCTCTGGACTATGGCTACACCTTC. It is translated as CASSPLDYGYTF.

The CDR3 sequence is CASSLNPAGPTGELFF. CDR3 nucleotide sequence: TGTGCCAGCAGCCTAAATCCCGCAGGGCCCACCGGGGAGCTGTTTTTT. The V and J genes are TRBV7-2 and TRBJ2-2, with a tentative D call TRBD1 (5 bases). This CDR3 is built from 16 residues. V lost 5 bases to trimming and J lost 4 bases, with 17 bases between them. Germline assignment: CDR1 SGHTA and CDR2 FQGNSA.

The J gene is TRBJ1-2, the V gene TRBV20-1; D not resolved. V lost 0 bases to trimming and J lost 4 bases, with 9 bases between them. CDR1 and CDR2 (germline): DFQATT, SNEGSKA (reference sequence). This CDR3 comprises 13 residues. The CDR3 DNA follows: TGCAGTGCTAGAGATGAACAAGGCTATGGCTACACCTTC. It codes for CSARDEQGYGYTF.

The V gene is TRBV10-3, the J gene TRBJ1-2; maybe TRBD1 (5 bases). Germline V CDR1 and CDR2: ENHRY, SYGVKD. The CDR3 length is 12 residues. V was shortened by 10 bases and J by 6 bases, with 15 bases between the two germline ends. The CDR3 DNA is TGTGCCACCCGGGGAGGGGAACATGGCTACACCTTC. Translating it yields CATRGGEHGYTF.

This clonotype was seen a few times. The chain joins TRBV2 to TRBJ1-2, with 7 bases fitting TRBD1. Germline-derived CDR1 and CDR2 are SNHLY and FYNNEI. V dropped 7 bases and J dropped 6; count of bases not matched to a gene: 5. The CDR3 contains 12 residues. For the CDR3, the DNA is TGTGCCAGCACCCGGGACAGCGATGGCTACACCTTC. Protein sequence: CASTRDSDGYTF.

The rearrangement joins TRBV5-1 to TRBJ1-1, with 9 nucleotides matching TRBD1. This CDR3 is built from 15 residues. V shed 5 bases, J shed 0 bases, and the junction held 5 bases outside the gene matches. Germline V gene data show CDR1 as SGHRS and CDR2 as YFSETQ. For the CDR3, the DNA is TGCGCCAGCAGATATAGGACAGGGGTGAACACTGAAGCTTTCTTT. Translation gives CASRYRTGVNTEAFF.

This clonotype came up once. The chain is built from TRBV7-9 and TRBJ1-1; no definite D call. The germline gives CDR1 SEHNR, CDR2 FQNEAQ (reference sequence). Deletions cut 5 bases from V and 2 bases from J, with 15 bases between. This CDR3 spans 15 amino acids. Written as DNA, the CDR3 is TGTGCCAGCAGCGCACAATCTGCGGTAAACACTGAAGCTTTCTTT. The encoded protein is CASSAQSAVNTEAFF.

CDR3 sequence: CSARDRRGSGEKLFF. Written as DNA, the CDR3 is TGCAGTGCCCGGGACAGGAGAGGCTCGGGCGAAAAACTGTTTTTT. The rearrangement joins TRBV20-1 to TRBJ1-4, with 8 bases identical to TRBD1. V lost 6 bases to trimming and J lost 8 bases; unmatched junction nucleotides: 14. This CDR3 contains 15 residues. From germline, CDR1 is DFQATT and CDR2 SNEGSKA (reference sequence).

V is TRBV7-9 and J is TRBJ2-7, with 7 bases fitting TRBD1. V was clipped by 2 bases and J by 4 bases; unmatched bases: 8. This CDR3 has 15 amino acids. Germline V gives CDR1 SEHNR, CDR2 FQNEAQ (reference sequence). CDR3 region: CASSLNGGQFYEQYF. The DNA for the CDR3 is TGTGCCAGCAGCTTAAATGGGGGACAGTTTTACGAGCAGTACTTC.

About this clonotype: The missing conserved phenylalanine or tryptophan at the end of this CDR3 makes a read error likely. The V gene is TRBV11-3, the J gene TRBJ2-5, with unresolved D. CDR3 length equals 13 residues. V was trimmed by 3 bases and J by 9 bases, leaving 14 bases between them. CDR1 and CDR2 from the germline V gene are SGHNT and YENEEA. CDR3 DNA: TGTGCCAGCAGCTTCAGTTCGGCGGCGGCCCAGTACTAC. Encoded protein: CASSFSSAAAQYY.

The gene calls are TRBV6-1 and TRBJ2-3; D gene ambiguous. The CDR3 is 13 residues long. The V end lost 10 bases, the J end lost 4 bases, and 15 bases lay between the germline ends. CDR1 is MNHNS and CDR2 is SASEGT in the germline V gene. The DNA of the CDR3 is TGTGCCACCACGGAATCGGGTGCAGATACGCAGTATTTT. Its translation is CATTESGADTQYF.

On this clonotype: The germline gene is not matched at one end of the junction; a read error may be the cause. The chain couples TRBV4-1 to TRBJ2-5; 12 bases fit TRBD2. The length of the CDR3 is 17 residues. CDR1 is MGHRA and CDR2 is YSYEKL in the germline V gene. The CDR3 sequence is CASSKDRTSGGRKTQYF. CDR3 sequence (DNA): TGCGCCAGCAGCAAAGATCGAACTAGCGGGGGGCGAAAGACCCAGTACTTC.

This clonotype showed up just a few times. V is TRBV6-2 or TRBV6-3 and J is TRBJ2-7; possibly TRBD2 for D (5 bases). Trimming took off 4 bases at V and 3 bases at J, with 10 bases between the two ends. This CDR3 spans 13 amino acids. Germline V lookup: CDR1 MNHEY, CDR2 SVGEGT. The chain's CDR3 is CASSLSRGYEQYF. The CDR3 nucleotides read TGTGCCAGCAGTTTATCTCGGGGCTACGAGCAGTACTTC.

The V call is TRBV4-2, the J call TRBJ1-2; D is undetermined. CDR1 is LGHNA and CDR2 is YNFKEQ in the germline V gene. V was shortened by 0 bases and J by 4 bases, with 12 bases between the two germline ends. The CDR3 has 15 residues. CDR3 amino acids: CASSQDRSGGYGYTF. The CDR3 DNA follows: TGTGCCAGCAGCCAAGATCGGTCCGGTGGCTATGGCTACACCTTC.

The chain uses TRBV24-1 and TRBJ1-5; a possible D gene is TRBD1 (5 bases). Trimming took 12 bases from V and 0 from J, leaving 20 bases between them. Germline V lookup: CDR1 KGHDR, CDR2 SFDVKD. The CDR3 runs 16 residues. CDR3 sequence reads: CAAERGKDLSNQPQHF. The CDR3 nucleotides read TGTGCCGCCGAGAGGGGAAAGGACCTTAGCAATCAGCCCCAGCATTTT.